This is a list of T cell receptor beta chains from one sample in a study of human T cells and chemical hapten exposure. TCRdb re-analysed the RACE reads in MiXCR, keeping a single row per CDR3 protein. The sample holds tens of thousands of distinct CDR3 sequences, less than 4% seen once. Sequences were derived from whole blood, sampled in connection with sensitization to the hapten diphenylcyclopropenone (DPC). Every receptor here comes from a man aged 35-49 years with alopecia areata. Some clones in this sample may be carry-over from other donors' samples. Each CDR3 is given with its conserved first and last residue. A D gene is named only where the DNA matches it firmly. Part of the rows lack a size; the others show once, few, many or a class for expanded clones.

V	size	length	J	D	DNA	CDR3
TRBV7-3	many	15	TRBJ2-1	TRBD2	TGTGCCAGCAGCTTGAGACTAGCGGGGCCCAATGAGCAGTTCTTC	CASSLRLAGPNEQFF
TRBV15	many	15	TRBJ1-1	TRBD1	TGTGCCACCAGCAGAGATCCGGGAACAGGGGCGGAAGCTTTCTTT	CATSRDPGTGAEAFF
TRBV5-1	few	14	TRBJ2-3	.	TGCGCCAGCAGCCTAGCGACAGGGACAGATACGCAGTATTTT	CASSLATGTDTQYF
TRBV7-3	many	14	TRBJ2-7	TRBD1	TGTGCCAGCAGCTCCCACGGACAGGGGGGAGAGCAGTACTTC	CASSSHGQGGEQYF
TRBV5-6	many	14	TRBJ1-6	.	TGTGCCAGCAGCTGGATAGATCGGAATTCACCCCTCCACTTT	CASSWIDRNSPLHF
TRBV18	.	14	TRBJ2-5	.	TGTGCCAGCTCACCACCGACCGGGACGTGGACCCAGTACTTC	CASSPPTGTWTQYF
TRBV10-3	large	14	TRBJ2-7	TRBD2	TGTGCCATCAGTGACTCGGGGGGAACCCTCGAGCAGTACTTC	CAISDSGGTLEQYF
TRBV28	many	14	TRBJ2-7	.	TGTGCCAGCAGTCGCCTCGCCGTCGTCGGCGAGCAGTACTTC	CASSRLAVVGEQYF
TRBV24-1	many	14	TRBJ2-1	TRBD2	TGTGCCACCGCCCTAGCGGGGTATAACAATGAGCAGTTCTTC	CATALAGYNNEQFF
TRBV3-1	many	14	TRBJ2-3	.	TGTGCCAGCAGCCTTGAAGGCTCCACAGATACGCAGTATTTT	CASSLEGSTDTQYF
TRBV30	many	12	TRBJ1-1	.	TGTGCCTGGAGTGTAGTTGGCGATGAAGCTTTCTTT	CAWSVVGDEAFF
TRBV6-2/TRBV6-3	many	14	TRBJ2-3	TRBD2	TGTGCCAGCAACCTACTAGCGGGAGCAGATACGCAGTATTTT	CASNLLAGADTQYF
TRBV25-1	.	16	TRBJ2-2	TRBD2	TGTGCCAGCAGTGTGGCTAGCGGGAGAAACACCGGGGAGCTGTTTTTT	CASSVASGRNTGELFF
TRBV24-1	few	15	TRBJ2-1	TRBD2	TGTGCCACCAGTGATTTGGAGGCGGGGGATAATGAGCAGTTCTTC	CATSDLEAGDNEQFF
TRBV28	few	15	TRBJ2-5	TRBD1	TGTGCCAGCAGTCCCGGGACAGGGAGGAGGAAGACCCAGTACTTC	CASSPGTGRRKTQYF
TRBV12-3/TRBV12-4	many	14	TRBJ2-3	.	TGTGCCAGCAGTTTTTCTCCGCCATTGGATACGCAGTATTTT	CASSFSPPLDTQYF
TRBV6-2/TRBV6-3	many	14	TRBJ2-7	.	TGTGCCAGCAGTTACTCGGGACGGCTAACCGTGCAGTACTTC	CASSYSGRLTVQYF
TRBV27	many	14	TRBJ1-2	.	TGTGCCAGCAGTTTGAGACCTCCTAGAGGTGGCTACACCTTC	CASSLRPPRGGYTF
TRBV29-1	many	13	TRBJ1-4	.	TGCAGCGCCAAACAGGCCGGTCTAGAAAAACTGTTTTTT	CSAKQAGLEKLFF
TRBV25-1	many	13	TRBJ1-5	.	TGTGCCAGCTCCGTCGGAGAGACTCAGCCCCAGCATTTT	CASSVGETQPQHF
TRBV7-2	many	14	TRBJ2-7	.	TGTGCCAGCAGCTTAGCAGCGGTCAGGGACGAGCAGTACTTC	CASSLAAVRDEQYF
TRBV19	few	16	TRBJ2-6	.	TGTGCCAGTAGTTGGGAAAGGGGGGCTGGGGCCAACGTCCTGACTTTC	CASSWERGAGANVLTF
TRBV20-1	many	14	TRBJ2-3	TRBD1	TGCAGTGCTAGAGGGACAGGGGCCCACCTTACGCAGTATTTT	CSARGTGAHLTQYF
TRBV11-2	many	16	TRBJ1-2	TRBD1	TGTGCCAGCAGCTTAAGGGGGACAGGGGAATTCGATGGCTACACCTTC	CASSLRGTGEFDGYTF
TRBV4-2	many	16	TRBJ2-7	TRBD1	TGTGCCAGCAGCCAAGGACAGGGGGCGCCTTCCTACGAGCAGTACTTC	CASSQGQGAPSYEQYF
TRBV6-2/TRBV6-3	many	14	TRBJ2-1	.	TGTGCCAGCAGTTTGCAGGGGACCTACAATGAGCAGTTCTTC	CASSLQGTYNEQFF
TRBV7-3	few	15	TRBJ2-2	.	TGTGCCAGCAGCTTAACTACAACCATCACCGGGGAGCTGTTTTTT	CASSLTTTITGELFF
TRBV27	.	14	TRBJ2-2	.	TGTGCCAGCAGTTTAGCGGTGGAGACCGGGGAGCTGTTTTTT	CASSLAVETGELFF
TRBV5-4	few	15	TRBJ2-7	TRBD1	TGTGCCAGCAGCCTCTCAGGGACAGGGGGCGTCGAGCAGTACTTC	CASSLSGTGGVEQYF
TRBV4-1	many	17	TRBJ1-5	.	TGCGCCAGCAGCCCTTCGGTGGGGTCTCATAGCAATCAGCCCCAGCATTTT	CASSPSVGSHSNQPQHF
TRBV12-3/TRBV12-4	many	13	TRBJ2-7	TRBD1	TGTGCCAGCAGCCGACAGGGGGCTTACGAGCAGTACTTC	CASSRQGAYEQYF
TRBV12-3/TRBV12-4	many	17	TRBJ1-1	TRBD1	TGTGCCAGCAGCGAAAGGACAGGGGGCGTTCGGGACACTGAAGCTTTCTTT	CASSERTGGVRDTEAFF
TRBV5-1	many	13	TRBJ2-2	.	TGCGCCAGCAGCTTGGACGGTGCCGGGGAGCTGTTTTTT	CASSLDGAGELFF
TRBV7-9	many	18	TRBJ2-7	TRBD1	TGTGCCAGCAGCGACGGGCAGGGGGCTAAAACTAGCCTCTACGAGCAGTACTTC	CASSDGQGAKTSLYEQYF
TRBV27	many	12	TRBJ2-1	.	TGTGCCAGCAGCCCCCCGGCGGGTGAGCAGTTCTTC	CASSPPAGEQFF
TRBV5-6	.	17	TRBJ2-6	.	TGTGCCAGCAGCGGAGCAGGGGGACTCTCTGGGGCCAACGTCCTGACTTTC	CASSGAGGLSGANVLTF
TRBV10-2	few	16	TRBJ2-3	.	TGCGCCAGCCGTCCGGCAAGTGAAGGATTGACAGATACGCAGTATTTT	CASRPASEGLTDTQYF
TRBV7-2	few	14	TRBJ2-7	.	TGTGCCAGCAGCTTAGAGCCTAGCTCCTACGAGCAGTACTTC	CASSLEPSSYEQYF
TRBV20-1	many	14	TRBJ2-3	TRBD1	TGCAGTGCTACTAGGACAGGGGGCACAGATACGCAGTATTTT	CSATRTGGTDTQYF
TRBV9	many	15	TRBJ1-1	.	TGTGCCAGCAGCGTAGACCGGGCTCCGAACACTGAAGCTTTCTTT	CASSVDRAPNTEAFF
TRBV3-1	many	17	TRBJ2-1	TRBD2	TGTGCCAGCAGCCAAGATCTTGGGACTAGCGGGAGGTATGAGCAGTTCTTC	CASSQDLGTSGRYEQFF
TRBV4-3	.	15	TRBJ1-6	.	TGCGCCAGCAGCCAAGATCCAGGGAACGATTCACCCCTCCACTTT	CASSQDPGNDSPLHF
TRBV20-1	many	17	TRBJ1-2	TRBD1	TGCAGTGCTAGAGTCTACGAACCGGGACAGGGTGTCTATGGCTACACCTTC	CSARVYEPGQGVYGYTF
TRBV28	many	15	TRBJ1-4	.	TGTGCCAGCAGTAGGTTCGGGGCAGCAGATGAAAAACTGTTTTTT	CASSRFGAADEKLFF
TRBV20-1	many	16	TRBJ2-1	TRBD2	TGCAGTGCTTCGTTCCTAGCGGGAGTTCCAGGGGATGAGCAGTTCTTC	CSASFLAGVPGDEQFF
TRBV20-1	many	15	TRBJ2-3	.	TGCAGTGCCCACTTTGGGGTGAGCGGAACAGATACGCAGTATTTT	CSAHFGVSGTDTQYF
TRBV11-3	many	17	TRBJ2-1	TRBD2	TGTGCCAGCAGCTCGGGAGCGGGGGTACTTGGAAGCAATGAGCAGTTCTTC	CASSSGAGVLGSNEQFF
TRBV7-6	.	16	TRBJ2-1	TRBD2	TGTGCCAGCAGCTTAGCGACTAGCGGAAGAAACAATGAGCAGTTCTTC	CASSLATSGRNNEQFF
TRBV5-6	many	15	TRBJ1-5	.	TGTGCCAGCAGCTGGGGAGGGCAGCCTAATCAGCCCCAGCATTTT	CASSWGGQPNQPQHF
TRBV12-3/TRBV12-4	few	13	TRBJ2-7	.	TGTGCCAGCAGGAACAGTCCGGCCTACGAGCAGTACTTC	CASRNSPAYEQYF
TRBV6-1	many	16	TRBJ2-3	.	TGTGCCAGCAGTGAGGTTATAGCTGTAGGTACAGATACGCAGTATTTT	CASSEVIAVGTDTQYF
TRBV3-1	many	13	TRBJ2-7	TRBD1	TGTGCCAGCTCTGACAGGGGGCTAAACGAGCAGTACTTC	CASSDRGLNEQYF
TRBV6-2/TRBV6-3	many	15	TRBJ2-5	TRBD2	TGTGCCAGCAGTCCAGCCGCGGCGGGAGAGGAGACCCAGTACTTC	CASSPAAAGEETQYF
TRBV20-1	many	16	TRBJ2-7	TRBD1	TGCAGTGCTAGAGGAGGTGGACAGGGAGAATTCTACGAGCAGTACTTC	CSARGGGQGEFYEQYF
TRBV6-5	many	13	TRBJ2-1	.	TGTGCCAGCAGTTACACCCGCTACAATGAGCAGTTCTTC	CASSYTRYNEQFF
TRBV10-3	many	15	TRBJ2-1	TRBD1	TGTGCCATCAGTGAGTTAGGACAGGGTAGGAATGAGCAGTTCTTC	CAISELGQGRNEQFF